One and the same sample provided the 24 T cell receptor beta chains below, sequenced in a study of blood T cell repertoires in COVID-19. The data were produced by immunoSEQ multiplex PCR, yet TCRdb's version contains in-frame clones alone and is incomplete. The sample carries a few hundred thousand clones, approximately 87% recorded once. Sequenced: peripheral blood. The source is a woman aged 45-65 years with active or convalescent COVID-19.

The CDR3 protein is CASSGTTSGGPFF. CDR3 DNA: TGTGCCAGCAGCGGGACTACCTCTGGGGGGCCGTTCTTC. The V call is TRBV27, the J call TRBJ2-1, with TRBD2 as a possible D gene (7 bases). This CDR3 has 13 residues. Looked up from germline, CDR1 is MNHEY and CDR2 is SMNVEV (reference sequence). V was trimmed by 6 bases and J by 15 bases, leaving 21 bases between them.

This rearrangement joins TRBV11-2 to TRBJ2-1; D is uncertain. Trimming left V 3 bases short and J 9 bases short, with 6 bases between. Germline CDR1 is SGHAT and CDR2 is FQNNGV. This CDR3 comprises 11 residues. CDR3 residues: CASSFEAEQFF. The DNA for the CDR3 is TGTGCCAGCAGCTTCGAGGCTGAGCAGTTCTTC.

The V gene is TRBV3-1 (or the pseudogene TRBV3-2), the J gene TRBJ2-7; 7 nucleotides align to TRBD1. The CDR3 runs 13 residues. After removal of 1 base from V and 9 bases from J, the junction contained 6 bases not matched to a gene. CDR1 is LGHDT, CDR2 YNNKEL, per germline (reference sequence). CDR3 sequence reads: CASSQGETGTQYF. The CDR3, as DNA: TGTGCCAGCAGCCAAGGAGAGACAGGGACGCAGTACTTC.

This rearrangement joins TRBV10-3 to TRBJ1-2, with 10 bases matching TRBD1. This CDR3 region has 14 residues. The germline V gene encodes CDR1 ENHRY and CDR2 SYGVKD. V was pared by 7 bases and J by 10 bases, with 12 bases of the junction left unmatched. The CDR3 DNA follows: TGTGCCATCACAGGAGGACAGGGGGAGGGGGACTACACCTTC. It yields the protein CAITGGQGEGDYTF.

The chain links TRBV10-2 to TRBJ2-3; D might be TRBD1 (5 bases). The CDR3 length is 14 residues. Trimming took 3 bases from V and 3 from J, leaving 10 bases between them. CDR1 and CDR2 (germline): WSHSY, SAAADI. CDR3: CASSEGRVTDTQYF. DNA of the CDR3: TGCGCCAGCAGTGAAGGCAGGGTGACAGATACGCAGTATTTT.

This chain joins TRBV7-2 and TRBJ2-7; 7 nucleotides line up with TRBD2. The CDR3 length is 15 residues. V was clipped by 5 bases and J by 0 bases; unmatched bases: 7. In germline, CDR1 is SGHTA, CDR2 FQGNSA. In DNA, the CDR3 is TGTGCCAGCAGCACATCTAGCGGAAACTCCTACGAGCAGTACTTC. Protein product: CASSTSSGNSYEQYF.

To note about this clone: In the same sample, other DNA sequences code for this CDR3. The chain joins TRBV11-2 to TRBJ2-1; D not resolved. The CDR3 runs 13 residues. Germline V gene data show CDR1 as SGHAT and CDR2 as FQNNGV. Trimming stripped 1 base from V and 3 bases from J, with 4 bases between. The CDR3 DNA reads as TGTGCCAGCAGCTTAGCCCGCTACAATGAGCAGTTCTTC. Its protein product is CASSLARYNEQFF.

CDR3 sequence: CASRTPGDADTQYF. In nucleotides, the CDR3 is TGTGCCAGCAGAACCCCCGGGGATGCAGATACGCAGTATTTT. This chain uses TRBV2 with TRBJ2-3; D perhaps matches TRBD2 (5 bases). This CDR3 region has 14 residues. The germline V and J ends were trimmed by 6 bases and 4 bases, with 14 bases remaining between them. Germline V gene sequence: CDR1 SNHLY, CDR2 FYNNEI.

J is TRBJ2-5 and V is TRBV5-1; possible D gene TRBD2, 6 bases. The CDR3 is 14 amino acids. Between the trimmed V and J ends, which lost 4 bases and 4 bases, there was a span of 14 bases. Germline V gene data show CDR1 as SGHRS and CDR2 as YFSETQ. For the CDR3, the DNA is TGCGCCAGCAGCCCCGGCGGGGCCCCAGAGACCCAGTACTTC. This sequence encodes CASSPGGAPETQYF.

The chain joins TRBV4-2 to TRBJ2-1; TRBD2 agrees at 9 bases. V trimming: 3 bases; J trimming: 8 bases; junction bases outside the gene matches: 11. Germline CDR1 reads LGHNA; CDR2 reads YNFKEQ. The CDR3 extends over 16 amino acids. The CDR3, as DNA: TGTGCCAGCAGCCATCCAGGCACTAGCGGGCACTATGAGCAGTTCTTC. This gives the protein CASSHPGTSGHYEQFF.

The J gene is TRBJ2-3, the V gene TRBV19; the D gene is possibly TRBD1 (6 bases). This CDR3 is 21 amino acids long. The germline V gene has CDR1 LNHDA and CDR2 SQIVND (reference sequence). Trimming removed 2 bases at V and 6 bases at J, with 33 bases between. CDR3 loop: CASSIRDKSLALPAPMDTQYF. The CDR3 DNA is TGTGCCAGTAGTATACGGGACAAATCCCTTGCCCTACCCGCTCCCATGGATACGCAGTATTTT.

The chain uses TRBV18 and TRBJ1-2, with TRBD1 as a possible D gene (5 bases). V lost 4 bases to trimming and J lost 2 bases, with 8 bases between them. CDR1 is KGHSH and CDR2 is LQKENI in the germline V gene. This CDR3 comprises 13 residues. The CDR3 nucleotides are TGTGCCAGCTCACGAGACAGCAACTATGGCTACACCTTC. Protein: CASSRDSNYGYTF.

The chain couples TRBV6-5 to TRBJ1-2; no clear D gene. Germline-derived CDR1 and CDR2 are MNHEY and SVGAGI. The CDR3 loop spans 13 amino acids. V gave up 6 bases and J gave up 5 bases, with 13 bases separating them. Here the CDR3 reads CASSVDSDYGYTF. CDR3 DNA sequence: TGTGCCAGCAGCGTGGACTCCGATTATGGCTACACCTTC.

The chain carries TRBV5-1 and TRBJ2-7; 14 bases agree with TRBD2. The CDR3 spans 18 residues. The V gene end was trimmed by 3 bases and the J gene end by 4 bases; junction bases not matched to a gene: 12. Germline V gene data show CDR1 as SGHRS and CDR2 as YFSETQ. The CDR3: CASSSGLAGENTLYEQYF. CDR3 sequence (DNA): TGCGCCAGCAGCTCGGGACTAGCGGGAGAGAACACACTTTACGAGCAGTACTTC. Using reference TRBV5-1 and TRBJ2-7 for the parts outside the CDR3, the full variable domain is KAGVTQTPRYLIKTRGQQVTLSCSPISGHRSVSWYQQTPGQGLQFLFEYFSETQRNKGNFPGRFSGRQFSNSRSEMNVSTLELGDSALYLCASSSGLAGENTLYEQYFGPGTRLTVT.

The CDR3 DNA reads as TGTGCCAGCAGCTTCCTTAACTATGGCTACACCTTC. Its protein product is CASSFLNYGYTF. The chain uses TRBV11-2 and TRBJ1-2; D gene unclear. This CDR3 contains 12 residues. The V end lost 3 bases, the J end lost 1 base, and 3 bases lay between the germline ends. Germline V gives CDR1 SGHAT, CDR2 FQNNGV.

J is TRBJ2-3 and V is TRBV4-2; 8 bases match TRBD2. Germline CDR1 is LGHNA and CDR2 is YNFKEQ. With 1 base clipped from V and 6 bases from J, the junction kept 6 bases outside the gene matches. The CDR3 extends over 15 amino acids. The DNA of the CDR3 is TGTGCCAGCAGCCAAGCGAGCGGGAGAGGGGATACGCAGTATTTT. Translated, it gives CASSQASGRGDTQYF.

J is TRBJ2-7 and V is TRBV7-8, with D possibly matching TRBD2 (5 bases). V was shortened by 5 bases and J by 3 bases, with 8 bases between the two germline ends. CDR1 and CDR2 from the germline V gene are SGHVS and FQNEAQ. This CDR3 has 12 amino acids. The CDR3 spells CASSLTNYEQYF. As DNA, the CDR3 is TGTGCCAGCAGCCTGACTAACTACGAGCAGTACTTC.

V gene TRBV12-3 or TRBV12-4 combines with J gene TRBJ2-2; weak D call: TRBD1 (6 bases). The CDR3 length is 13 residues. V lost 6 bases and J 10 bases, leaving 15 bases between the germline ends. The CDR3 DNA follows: TGTGCCAGCAGCCGAGGGGGTTTCGAGGAGCTGTTTTTT. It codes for CASSRGGFEELFF.

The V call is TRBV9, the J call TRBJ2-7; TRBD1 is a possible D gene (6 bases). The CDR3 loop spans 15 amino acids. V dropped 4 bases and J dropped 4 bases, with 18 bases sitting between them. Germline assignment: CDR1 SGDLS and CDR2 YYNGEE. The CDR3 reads CASSPTGTHFYEQYF. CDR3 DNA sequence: TGTGCCAGCAGCCCTACCGGGACACACTTTTACGAGCAGTACTTC.

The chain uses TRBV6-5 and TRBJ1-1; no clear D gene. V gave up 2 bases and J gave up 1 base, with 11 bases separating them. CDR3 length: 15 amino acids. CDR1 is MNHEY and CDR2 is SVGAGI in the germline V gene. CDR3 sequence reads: CASSYGGRGNTEAFF. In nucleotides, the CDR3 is TGTGCCAGCAGTTACGGAGGAAGAGGGAACACTGAAGCTTTCTTT.

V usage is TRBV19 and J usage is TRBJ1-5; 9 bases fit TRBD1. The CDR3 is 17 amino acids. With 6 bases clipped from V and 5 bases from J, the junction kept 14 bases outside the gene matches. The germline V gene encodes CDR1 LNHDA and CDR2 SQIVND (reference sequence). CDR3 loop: CASRITGGAGTDQPQHF. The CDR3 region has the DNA TGTGCCAGTAGAATCACAGGGGGCGCGGGTACGGATCAGCCCCAGCATTTT.

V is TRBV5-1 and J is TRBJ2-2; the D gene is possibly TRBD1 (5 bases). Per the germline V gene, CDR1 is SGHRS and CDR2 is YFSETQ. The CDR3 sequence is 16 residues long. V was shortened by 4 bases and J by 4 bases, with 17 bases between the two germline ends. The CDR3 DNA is TGCGCCAGCAGCATAGGAGCAGGGTCCGGCACCGGGGAGCTGTTTTTT. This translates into CASSIGAGSGTGELFF.

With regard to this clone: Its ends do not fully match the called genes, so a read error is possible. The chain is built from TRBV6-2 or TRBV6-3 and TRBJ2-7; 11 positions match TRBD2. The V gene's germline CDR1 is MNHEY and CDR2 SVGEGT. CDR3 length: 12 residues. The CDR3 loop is CASSLAGGSMNF. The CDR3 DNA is TGTGCCAGCAGTCTAGCGGGAGGAAGCATGAACTTC.

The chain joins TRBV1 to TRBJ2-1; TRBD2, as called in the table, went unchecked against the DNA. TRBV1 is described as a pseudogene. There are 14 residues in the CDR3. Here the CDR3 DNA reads TGCACCAGCAGCTCCCGGGACTCCTACAATGAGCAGTTCTTC. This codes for CTSSSRDSYNEQFF.